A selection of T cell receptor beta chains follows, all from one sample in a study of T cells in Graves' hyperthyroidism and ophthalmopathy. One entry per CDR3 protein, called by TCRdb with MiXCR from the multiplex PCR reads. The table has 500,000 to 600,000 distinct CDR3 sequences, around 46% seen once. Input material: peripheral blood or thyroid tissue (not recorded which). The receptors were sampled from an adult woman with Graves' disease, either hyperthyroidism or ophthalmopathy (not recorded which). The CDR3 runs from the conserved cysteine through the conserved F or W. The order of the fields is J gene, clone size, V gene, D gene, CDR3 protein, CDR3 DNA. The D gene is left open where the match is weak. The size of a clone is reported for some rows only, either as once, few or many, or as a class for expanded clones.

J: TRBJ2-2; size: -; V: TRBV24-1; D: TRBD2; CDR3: CATSDPERGMGELFF; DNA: TGTGCCACCAGTGACCCGGAGCGGGGCATGGGGGAGCTGTTTTTT
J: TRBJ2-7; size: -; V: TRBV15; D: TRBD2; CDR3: CATSPRTSGRGSYNEQYF; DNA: TGTGCCACCAGCCCACGGACTAGCGGGAGAGGTTCCTACAATGAGCAGTACTTC
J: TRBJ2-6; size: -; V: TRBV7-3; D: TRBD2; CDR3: CASSLAGRPVAGANVLTF; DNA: TGTGCCAGTAGCTTAGCGGGCAGGCCGGTTGCCGGGGCCAACGTCCTGACTTTC
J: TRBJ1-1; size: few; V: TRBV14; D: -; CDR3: CASSQALQGDGAFF; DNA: TGTGCCAGCAGCCAAGCGCTTCAAGGGGATGGAGCTTTCTTT
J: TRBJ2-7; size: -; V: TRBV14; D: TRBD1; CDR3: CASSRRTGGSYEQYF; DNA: TGTGCCAGCAGCCGCCGGACAGGGGGGTCCTACGAGCAGTACTTC
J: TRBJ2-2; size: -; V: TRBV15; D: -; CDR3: CATSSKPTASGELFF; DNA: TGTGCCACCAGCAGCAAACCTACAGCGTCCGGGGAGCTGTTTTTT
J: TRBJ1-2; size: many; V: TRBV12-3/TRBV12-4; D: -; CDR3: CASSFGGAGGYTF; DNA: TGTGCCAGCAGTTTTGGGGGTGCCGGCGGCTACACCTTC
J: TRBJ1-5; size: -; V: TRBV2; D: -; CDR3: CASSQRSGPQHF; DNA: TGTGCCAGCTCCCAAAGGAGTGGGCCCCAGCATTTT
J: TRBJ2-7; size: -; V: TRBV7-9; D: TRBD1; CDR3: CASSSQGTEQYF; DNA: TGTGCCAGCAGCTCACAGGGGACCGAGCAGTACTTC
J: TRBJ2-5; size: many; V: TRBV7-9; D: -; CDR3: CAGTLMETQYF; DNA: TGTGCCGGCACCCTGATGGAGACCCAGTACTTC